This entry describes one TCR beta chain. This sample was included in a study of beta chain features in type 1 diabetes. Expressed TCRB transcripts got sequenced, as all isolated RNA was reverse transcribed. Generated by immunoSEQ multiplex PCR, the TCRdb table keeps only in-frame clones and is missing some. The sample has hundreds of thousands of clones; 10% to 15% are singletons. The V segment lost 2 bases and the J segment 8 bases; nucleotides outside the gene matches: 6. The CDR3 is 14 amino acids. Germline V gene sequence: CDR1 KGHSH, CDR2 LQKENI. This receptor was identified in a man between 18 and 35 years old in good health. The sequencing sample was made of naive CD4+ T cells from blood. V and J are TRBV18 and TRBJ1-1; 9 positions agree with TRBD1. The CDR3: CASSPASGQGEAFF. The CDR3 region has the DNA TGTGCCAGCTCACCAGCTTCGGGACAGGGCGAAGCTTTCTTT. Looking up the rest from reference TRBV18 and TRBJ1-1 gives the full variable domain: NAGVMQNPRHLVRRRGQEARLRCSPMKGHSHVYWYRQLPEEGLKFMVYLQKENIIDESGMPKERFSAEFPKEGPSILRIQQVVRGDSAAYFCASSPASGQGEAFFGQGTRLTVV.